This entry lists 20 T cell receptor beta chains sequenced from one sample in a study of blood T cell repertoires in COVID-19. Profiling relied on immunoSEQ multiplex PCR, and the TCRdb table lists in-frame clones only, not all of them. This sample has under 70,000 clones; roughly 85% occur once, and the top ten carry 40% to 45%. Material for sequencing was peripheral blood. The receptors were sampled from a woman aged 55-70 years with COVID-19, enrolled during active disease.

The CDR3 is CASSVQGGGFHEQFF. In DNA form, the CDR3 reads TGTGCCAGCAGTGTACAGGGCGGGGGATTCCATGAGCAGTTCTTC. The chain couples TRBV2 to TRBJ2-1; D may be TRBD2 (7 bases). Germline-derived CDR1 and CDR2 are SNHLY and FYNNEI. V was trimmed by 4 bases and J by 8 bases, leaving 18 bases between them. The CDR3 length is 15 residues.

This chain links TRBV28 with TRBJ1-2; D call uncertain. Between the trimmed V and J ends, which lost 6 bases and 8 bases, there was a span of 16 bases. There are 13 residues in the CDR3. The germline V gene encodes CDR1 MDHEN and CDR2 SYDVKM. CDR3 sequence: CASSLLEGEGYTF. The DNA for the CDR3 is TGTGCCAGCAGCCTTCTGGAGGGCGAAGGCTACACCTTC.

The V gene is TRBV7-9, the J gene TRBJ2-7; no clear D gene. The CDR3 consists of 13 residues. Trimming pared 2 bases from V and 5 bases from J, leaving 10 bases between. Germline CDR1 is SEHNR and CDR2 is FQNEAQ (reference sequence). In DNA, the CDR3 is TGTGCCAGCAGCTTACAGGCCCTGGACGAGCAGTACTTC. Translated: CASSLQALDEQYF. Full variable domain (missing parts from reference TRBV7-9 and TRBJ2-7): DTGVSQNPRHKITKRGQNVTFRCDPISEHNRLYWYRQTLGQGPEFLTYFQNEAQLEKSRLLSDRFSAERPKGSFSTLEIQRTEQGDSAMYLCASSLQALDEQYFGPGTRLTVT.

The V call is TRBV7-9, the J call TRBJ2-2, with 8 bases matching TRBD1. The germline gives CDR1 SEHNR, CDR2 FQNEAQ (reference sequence). J lost 5 bases, V lost 2 bases, and 7 bases had no gene match. The CDR3 is 16 amino acids. For the CDR3, the DNA is TGTGCCAGCAGCTTATCGGACAGGGCGGAAACCGGGGAGCTGTTTTTT. Protein sequence: CASSLSDRAETGELFF.

The CDR3 nucleotides are TGCGCCAGCAGCCAAGAGGGACTAGCGGGAGGCGTCGGGGAGCTGTTTTTT. Translated: CASSQEGLAGGVGELFF. V is TRBV4-1 and J is TRBJ2-2; 15 bases are a match to TRBD2. The V gene's germline CDR1 is MGHRA and CDR2 YSYEKL. CDR3 length: 17 residues. V lost 0 bases to trimming and J lost 7 bases; unmatched junction nucleotides: 3.

The genes are TRBV11-2 and TRBJ1-6; TRBD1 agrees at 7 bases. This CDR3 contains 15 residues. Germline CDR1 SGHAT, CDR2 FQNNGV. The V and J ends lost 5 bases and 8 bases, in that order; junction bases with no gene match: 9. The DNA for the CDR3 is TGTGCCAGCAGCCAATCGACAGGGTATGATTCACCCCTCCACTTT. Encoded protein: CASSQSTGYDSPLHF.

The J gene is TRBJ1-2, the V gene TRBV5-4; 7 bases align to TRBD1. CDR3 size: 14 residues. The V gene's germline CDR1 is SGHNT and CDR2 YYREEE (reference sequence). The junction had 8 bases not matched to a gene; V was cut back by 4 bases and J by 5 bases. The CDR3 region has the DNA TGTGCCAGCAGCCTGATGGCAGGGGGTTATGGCTACACCTTC. Encoded protein: CASSLMAGGYGYTF.

CDR3 in DNA: TGCGCCAGCAGTCATGTTAGCGGGCCACCCCCTGGCACAGATACGCAGTATTTT. It is translated as CASSHVSGPPPGTDTQYF. The chain employs TRBV4-1 and TRBJ2-3; 7 bases are shared with TRBD2. Germline CDR1 is MGHRA and CDR2 is YSYEKL. Unmatched junction bases numbered 16, after V lost 6 bases and J lost 1 base. This CDR3 contains 18 residues.

The V and J genes are TRBV6-1 and TRBJ2-1, with TRBD2 matching over 9 bases. V was clipped by 3 bases and J by 8 bases; unmatched bases: 8. The germline CDR1 and CDR2 sequences are MNHNS and SASEGT. This CDR3 has 15 amino acids. The CDR3 spells CASSDRASGVDEQFF. The CDR3 coding sequence is TGTGCCAGCAGTGACCGGGCTAGCGGGGTCGATGAGCAGTTCTTC.

The chain is built from TRBV19 and TRBJ1-3, with a tentative D call TRBD1 (5 bases). V lost 6 bases and J lost 0, with 9 bases in between. CDR1 LNHDA and CDR2 SQIVND come from the germline V gene (reference sequence). This CDR3 has 14 amino acids. CDR3: CASSDSSSGNTIYF. The CDR3 DNA reads TGTGCCAGTAGCGACAGTAGCTCTGGAAACACCATATATTTT.

The V gene is TRBV25-1, the J gene TRBJ2-7; 7 bases agree with TRBD1. V was pared by 6 bases and J by 1 base, with 3 bases of the junction left unmatched. From germline, CDR1 is MGHDK and CDR2 SYGVNS. This CDR3 is built from 13 residues. Here the CDR3 reads CASSKTGSYEQYF. CDR3 DNA sequence: TGTGCCAGCAGCAAGACAGGGTCCTACGAGCAGTACTTC.

The V and J genes are TRBV29-1 and TRBJ2-7, with 9 nucleotides matching TRBD1. There are 14 residues in the CDR3. Per germline, CDR1 SQVTM and CDR2 ANQGSEA. Trimming took 5 bases from V and 0 from J; bases not matched to a gene: 5. The CDR3 coding sequence is TGCAGCGTTAGGGGACAGGGTTCCTCCTACGAGCAGTACTTC. It encodes CSVRGQGSSYEQYF.

The chain joins TRBV30 to TRBJ2-2, with D maybe TRBD2 (6 bases). CDR3 length equals 14 residues. V dropped 1 base and J dropped 4 bases, with 10 bases sitting between them. The germline V gene encodes CDR1 GTSNPN and CDR2 SVGIG (reference sequence). In DNA, the CDR3 is TGTGCCTGGAGTGGGGGAGGTGGCACCGGGGAGCTGTTTTTT. It codes for CAWSGGGGTGELFF.

This chain connects TRBV29-1 to TRBJ1-1, with a possible D match to TRBD1 (5 bases). Trimming shortened V by 6 bases and J by 0 bases, and 11 bases separated the two germline ends. The germline CDR1 and CDR2 sequences are SQVTM and ANQGSEA. This CDR3 has 13 residues. Here the CDR3 DNA reads TGCAGCGTATACTTCAGGGTGAACACTGAAGCTTTCTTT. This encodes CSVYFRVNTEAFF. The complete variable domain, with remaining parts taken from reference TRBV29-1 and TRBJ1-1, reads SAVISQKPSRDICQRGTSLTIQCQVDSQVTMMFWYRQQPGQSLTLIATANQGSEATYESGFVIDKFPISRPNLTFSTLTVSNMSPEDSSIYLCSVYFRVNTEAFFGQGTRLTVV.

V and J are TRBV9 and TRBJ2-1, with a tentative D call TRBD2 (6 bases). Deletions cut 0 bases from V and 5 bases from J, with 9 bases between. CDR1 and CDR2 from the germline V gene are SGDLS and YYNGEE. There are 14 residues in the CDR3. The CDR3 is CASSVGAGNNEQFF. In DNA, the CDR3 is TGTGCCAGCAGCGTAGGAGCGGGCAACAATGAGCAGTTCTTC.

V and J are TRBV4-1 and TRBJ2-7, with 9 bases that match TRBD1. The V gene end was trimmed by 0 bases and the J gene end by 3 bases; junction bases not matched to a gene: 6. The germline V gene has CDR1 MGHRA and CDR2 YSYEKL. This CDR3 is 16 amino acids long. CDR3 loop: CASSQDEGQGHYEQYF. The CDR3 DNA follows: TGCGCCAGCAGCCAAGATGAGGGACAGGGACACTACGAGCAGTACTTC.

V and J are TRBV6-5 and TRBJ2-1; TRBD1 is a possible D gene (6 bases). CDR1 and CDR2 (germline): MNHEY, SVGAGI. V lost 6 bases to trimming and J lost 1 base, with 13 bases between them. The CDR3 is 15 residues long. Written as DNA, the CDR3 is TGTGCCAGCAGCCGACAGGACCTATCCTACAATGAGCAGTTCTTC. Translated, it gives CASSRQDLSYNEQFF.

The rearrangement links TRBV4-3 to TRBJ1-1; perhaps TRBD1 as D (5 bases). CDR1 LGHNA and CDR2 YSLEER come from the germline V gene. CDR3 length equals 14 residues. V lost 0 bases and J lost 6, with 11 bases in between. CDR3: CASSQEGRAPEAFF. For the CDR3, the DNA is TGCGCCAGCAGCCAAGAGGGCAGGGCGCCTGAAGCTTTCTTT.

The chain links TRBV30 to TRBJ1-2; 11 bases map to TRBD1. The J segment lost 0 bases and the V segment lost 4 bases, leaving 7 bases of the junction unmatched. CDR3 size: 16 residues. Germline V gene sequence: CDR1 GTSNPN, CDR2 SVGIG (reference sequence). The CDR3 DNA follows: TGTGCCTGGATGCCGGACAGGGGGCCTCCTAACTATGGCTACACCTTC. This sequence encodes CAWMPDRGPPNYGYTF.

V gene TRBV5-1 combines with J gene TRBJ2-3, with a weak D call TRBD1 (6 bases). Trimming removed 5 bases from V and 3 bases from J, with 16 bases in between. CDR1 is SGHRS, CDR2 YFSETQ, per germline. This CDR3 region has 15 residues. This CDR3 reads CASRRQTGSTDTQYF. CDR3 nucleotide sequence: TGCGCCAGCAGGCGCCAAACAGGGTCTACAGATACGCAGTATTTT.